These 8 T cell receptor beta chains were all obtained from the same sample, sequenced in a study of blood T cell repertoires in COVID-19. Repertoires were generated with immunoSEQ multiplex PCR, while TCRdb's copy carries only in-frame clones and drops some. The table lists fewer than 250,000 clones, about 88% of them singletons, with around 1.1% in the top ten. Material for sequencing was peripheral blood. Receptors were obtained from a man aged 30-40 years with acute or convalescent COVID-19.

V gene TRBV3-1 (or the pseudogene TRBV3-2) combines with J gene TRBJ1-5; D remains ambiguous. Germline CDR1 and CDR2: LGHDT and YNNKEL (reference sequence). The ends were cut back, 1 base at V and 0 bases at J, with 4 bases in the middle. The CDR3 covers 14 residues. The CDR3 DNA reads as TGTGCCAGCAGCCAAGGAGTTAGCAATCAGCCCCAGCATTTT. This encodes CASSQGVSNQPQHF.

The rearrangement joins TRBV11-2 to TRBJ1-2; D unresolved. V gave up 5 bases and J gave up 2 bases, with 18 bases separating them. Germline values: CDR1 SGHAT, CDR2 FQNNGV. This CDR3 is built from 16 residues. The CDR3 region is CASSESPSRRNYGYTF. The CDR3 DNA is TGTGCCAGCAGCGAATCCCCGTCCCGCCGGAACTATGGCTACACCTTC.

In its sample, this clone was seen once. The rearrangement links TRBV28 to TRBJ1-6; TRBD1 matches 8 bases. This CDR3 contains 14 residues. The V and J ends lost 5 bases and 8 bases, in that order; junction bases with no gene match: 5. Germline V lookup: CDR1 MDHEN, CDR2 SYDVKM. CDR3 region: CASSRTGGYSPLHF. The CDR3 nucleotides are TGTGCCAGCAGTCGTACAGGGGGGTATTCACCCCTCCACTTT.

The chain carries TRBV20-1 and TRBJ2-1; 8 bases fit TRBD2. CDR3 length: 11 amino acids. Germline assignment: CDR1 DFQATT and CDR2 SNEGSKA (reference sequence). V dropped 6 bases and J dropped 16; count of bases not matched to a gene: 11. CDR3 loop: CSAGIGTRSFF. Written as DNA, the CDR3 is TGCAGTGCGGGTATCGGGACTAGGAGTTTCTTC.

CDR3 region: CASSLAGQGHNEQFF. DNA of the CDR3: TGTGCCAGCAGTTTAGCGGGGCAGGGTCACAATGAGCAGTTCTTC. V and J are TRBV28 and TRBJ2-1, with D maybe TRBD2 (6 bases). The CDR3 has 15 residues. Trimming stripped 2 bases from V and 5 bases from J, with 13 bases between. The V gene's germline CDR1 is MDHEN and CDR2 SYDVKM.

The rearrangement joins TRBV5-1 to TRBJ2-4, with TRBD1 as a possible D gene (6 bases). Germline CDR1 SGHRS, CDR2 YFSETQ. The CDR3 is 14 residues long. V gave up 2 bases and J gave up 7 bases, with 13 bases separating them. The CDR3 DNA is TGCGCCAGCAGCTTAGGGAATCAGGGGAACATTCAGTACTTC. Residues: CASSLGNQGNIQYF. Based on the CDR3 plus reference TRBV5-1 and TRBJ2-4, the full variable domain is KAGVTQTPRYLIKTRGQQVTLSCSPISGHRSVSWYQQTPGQGLQFLFEYFSETQRNKGNFPGRFSGRQFSNSRSEMNVSTLELGDSALYLCASSLGNQGNIQYFGAGTRLSVL.

The CDR3 is CASRPTGGNTIYF. CDR3 bases: TGTGCCAGCAGACCGACAGGCGGAAACACCATATATTTT. V and J are TRBV6-6 and TRBJ1-3; a possible D gene is TRBD1 (6 bases). This CDR3 spans 13 amino acids. Trimming removed 6 bases at V and 4 bases at J, with 10 bases between. Germline-derived CDR1 and CDR2 are MNHNY and SVGAGI (reference sequence).

This chain connects TRBV2 to TRBJ1-1; D gene uncertain. The V end was cut by 3 bases, the J end by 6 bases, with 14 bases between. Germline V gives CDR1 SNHLY, CDR2 FYNNEI. CDR3 length equals 14 residues. As DNA, the CDR3 is TGTGCCAGCAGTGACGGCCTCCTAGGTGCTGAAGCTTTCTTT. It translates to CASSDGLLGAEAFF.